The 20 T cell receptor beta chains below all came from one sample that was sequenced in a study of Graves' ophthalmopathy and Graves' hyperthyroidism. RNA transcripts yielded amplified TCR beta CDR3 regions. Scientists carried out first-round RT-PCR using HTBI primers and then a second-round multiplex PCR. TCRdb itself ran the multiplex PCR reads through MiXCR, one entry per CDR3 protein. The data show more than 1,000,000 distinct CDR3 sequences, approximately 35% seen once. Material: peripheral blood or thyroid tissue (not recorded which). These receptors all come from an adult man with Graves' hyperthyroidism.

The V call is TRBV10-3, the J call TRBJ2-7; TRBD2 might be the D (5 bases). Per germline, CDR1 ENHRY and CDR2 SYGVKD. The CDR3 sequence is 15 residues long. Trimming stripped 6 bases from V and 5 bases from J, with 20 bases between. CDR3 coding DNA: TGTGCCATCAGGGGGTCGAGGGAGACCCTTCACGAGCAGTACTTC. Amino acid sequence: CAIRGSRETLHEQYF.

The chain couples TRBV20-1 to TRBJ1-2; 8 nucleotides line up with TRBD1. The germline V gene encodes CDR1 DFQATT and CDR2 SNEGSKA (reference sequence). The CDR3 is 16 residues long. The trim removed 3 bases at V and 6 bases at J, leaving 15 bases unmatched. CDR3 sequence (DNA): TGCAGTGCTAGTCATCCAGGGGGCCGTTGGGGTGATGGCTACACCTTC. This translates into CSASHPGGRWGDGYTF.

This clonotype occurred many times. This chain connects TRBV20-1 to TRBJ2-7, with D possibly TRBD2 on 5 matching bases. CDR1 and CDR2 (germline): DFQATT, SNEGSKA (reference sequence). The CDR3 extends over 13 amino acids. V was clipped by 3 bases and J by 0 bases, with 9 bases between them. Here the CDR3 reads CSARAGSSYEQYF. In DNA form, the CDR3 reads TGCAGTGCTAGGGCGGGTAGCTCCTACGAGCAGTACTTC.

The V and J genes are TRBV20-1 and TRBJ2-7; 7 bases agree with TRBD2. Per the germline V gene, CDR1 is DFQATT and CDR2 is SNEGSKA (reference sequence). CDR3 length: 12 amino acids. J lost 4 bases, V lost 6 bases, and 6 bases had no gene match. As DNA, the CDR3 is TGCAGTGCCAATAGCGGGCAATACGAGCAGTACTTC. The encoded protein is CSANSGQYEQYF.

V gene TRBV5-1 combines with J gene TRBJ2-2; 11 nucleotides agree with TRBD1. The germline gives CDR1 SGHRS, CDR2 YFSETQ. V lost 6 bases and J lost 4; bases outside the gene matches: 5. There are 15 residues in the CDR3. CDR3 residues: CASKPGTGGTGELFF. For the CDR3, the DNA is TGCGCCAGCAAACCCGGGACAGGGGGCACCGGGGAGCTGTTTTTT.

This clonotype was seen ten or more times. The V gene is TRBV7-2, the J gene TRBJ1-6; D is possibly TRBD1 (5 bases). The CDR3 runs to 15 residues. The V end lost 3 bases, the J end lost 9 bases, and 15 bases lay between the germline ends. CDR1 and CDR2 (germline): SGHTA, FQGNSA. CDR3 region: CASSFPGGMGSPLHF. The CDR3 region has the DNA TGTGCCAGCAGCTTCCCCGGGGGGATGGGTTCACCCCTCCACTTT.

This rearrangement joins TRBV20-1 to TRBJ2-7, with a tentative D call TRBD1 (6 bases). There are 14 residues in the CDR3. Looked up from germline, CDR1 is DFQATT and CDR2 is SNEGSKA (reference sequence). Trimming took 6 bases from V and 1 from J, leaving 16 bases between them. Here the CDR3 reads CSATDRGNSYEQYF. The CDR3 nucleotides read TGCAGTGCAACGGACAGAGGGAATTCCTACGAGCAGTACTTC.

V usage is TRBV11-2 and J usage is TRBJ2-6; 7 bases are a match to TRBD1. V gave up 5 bases and J gave up 13 bases; unmatched junction bases: 2. CDR3 length: 11 residues. Germline V gene sequence: CDR1 SGHAT, CDR2 FQNNGV. The CDR3: CASSMGQVLTF. CDR3 DNA: TGTGCCAGCAGCATGGGACAGGTCCTGACTTTC.

This clonotype was counted at least ten times. The chain is built from TRBV15 and TRBJ1-1; D ambiguous. Trimming cost V 3 bases and J 3 bases, with 8 bases left between them. Germline loops: CDR1 LNHNV, CDR2 YYDKDF (reference sequence). The CDR3 is made up of 13 amino acids. Here the CDR3 DNA reads TGTGCCACCAGCAGTGACGGTGACACTGAAGCTTTCTTT. This gives the protein CATSSDGDTEAFF. The entire variable domain, with the rest obtained from reference TRBV15 and TRBJ1-1, is as follows: DAMVIQNPRYQVTQFGKPVTLSCSQTLNHNVMYWYQQKSSQAPKLLFHYYDKDFNNEADTPDNFQSRRPNTSFCFLDIRSPGLGDTAMYLCATSSDGDTEAFFGQGTRLTVV.

In regard to this clonotype: Lacking the conserved final phenylalanine or tryptophan, this CDR3 likely reflects a read error. The DNA is left out, because the CDR3 cannot be placed on it with certainty; the CDR3 is given as TCRdb lists it. This chain connects TRBV15 to TRBJ1-1. The CDR3 is 8 amino acids in total, end residues counted. The germline V gene encodes CDR1 LNHNV and CDR2 YYDKDF (reference sequence). The CDR3 loop is CATSRRTV.

There are many counts of this clonotype. The chain is built from TRBV5-1 and TRBJ2-5; TRBD1 might be the D (6 bases). The CDR3 spans 14 residues. Trimming left V 3 bases short and J 6 bases short, with 15 bases between. Germline CDR1 SGHRS, CDR2 YFSETQ. The CDR3 DNA reads TGCGCCAGCAGCTACAGGGAGATCCTGCAGACCCAGTACTTC. Residues: CASSYREILQTQYF.

About this clonotype: A much larger clone is a single base away; this may be a read error. This rearrangement joins TRBV7-9 to TRBJ1-2; the D gene is possibly TRBD1 (5 bases). The CDR3 has 15 residues. CDR1 and CDR2 from the germline V gene are SEHNR and FQNEAQ (reference sequence). The CDR3 bases are TGTGCCAGCAGCTTAGCGCGGTCAGGGACGTATGGCAACACCTTC. Translation: CASSLARSGTYGNTF. Looking up the rest from reference TRBV7-9 and TRBJ1-2 gives the full variable domain: DTGVSQNPRHKITKRGQNVTFRCDPISEHNRLYWYRQTLGQGPEFLTYFQNEAQLEKSRLLSDRFSAERPKGSFSTLEIQRTEQGDSAMYLCASSLARSGTYGNTFGSGTRLTVV.

This sequence joins TRBV7-2 and TRBJ2-6, with a tentative D call TRBD2 (5 bases). This CDR3 region has 18 residues. Germline V gene data show CDR1 as SGHTA and CDR2 as FQGNSA. V was clipped by 7 bases and J by 0 bases, with 19 bases between them. The DNA for the CDR3 is TGTGCCAGCATCGAGGGAAGCTGGCTAAGCTCTGGGGCCAACGTCCTGACTTTC. Amino acids: CASIEGSWLSSGANVLTF.

This clonotype was recorded a few times. The V call is TRBV7-3, the J call TRBJ1-2; TRBD1 might be the D (5 bases). Per the germline V gene, CDR1 is SGHTA and CDR2 is FQGTGA. The CDR3 length is 14 residues. The ends were cut back, 11 bases at V and 4 bases at J, with 20 bases in the middle. CDR3 DNA: TGTGCCTGGAGTGTAGGACAAGGCCGCTATGGCTACACCTTC. Its protein product is CAWSVGQGRYGYTF.

The chain links TRBV12-3 or TRBV12-4 to TRBJ1-2, with 7 bases fitting TRBD1. The V segment lost 4 bases and the J segment 5 bases; nucleotides outside the gene matches: 4. CDR3 length equals 13 residues. This CDR3 reads CASSYGTEYGYTF. The CDR3, as DNA: TGTGCCAGCAGTTACGGGACAGAATATGGCTACACCTTC.

This chain uses TRBV6-2 or TRBV6-3 with TRBJ1-1; D remains unclear. The ends were cut back, 5 bases at V and 3 bases at J, with 10 bases in the middle. Germline assignment: CDR1 MNHEY and CDR2 SVGEGT. The CDR3 has 13 residues. The CDR3 region is CASSDGFDTEAFF. The CDR3 DNA reads as TGTGCCAGCAGTGACGGGTTCGACACTGAAGCTTTCTTT.

The sample holds many counts of this clonotype. The V gene is TRBV6-6, the J gene TRBJ1-1; D is ambiguous. The CDR3 contains 10 residues. Germline loops: CDR1 MNHNY, CDR2 SVGAGI (reference sequence). Between the trimmed V and J ends, which lost 5 bases and 7 bases, there was a span of 5 bases. The CDR3 reads CASSQHEAFF. The DNA for the CDR3 is TGTGCCAGCAGTCAACATGAAGCTTTCTTT.

This clonotype was picked up many times. The gene calls are TRBV7-2 and TRBJ2-5; 10 nucleotides line up with TRBD1. V lost 5 bases to trimming and J lost 6 bases; unmatched junction nucleotides: 9. The CDR3 sequence is 15 residues long. The germline CDR1 and CDR2 sequences are SGHTA and FQGNSA. CDR3: CASSPQGTGVKTQYF. In DNA form, the CDR3 reads TGTGCCAGCAGCCCCCAGGGGACAGGGGTGAAGACCCAGTACTTC.

This clonotype was counted at least ten times. The chain recombines TRBV11-2 with TRBJ2-7, with a weak D call TRBD2 (5 bases). V lost 1 base, J lost 3 bases, and 10 bases lay in between. The germline gives CDR1 SGHAT, CDR2 FQNNGV. This CDR3 region has 14 residues. CDR3 protein: CASSLAWENYEQYF. DNA of the CDR3: TGTGCCAGCAGCTTAGCCTGGGAGAACTACGAGCAGTACTTC. Drawing the rest from reference TRBV11-2 and TRBJ2-7, the complete variable domain is EAGVAQSPRYKIIEKRQSVAFWCNPISGHATLYWYQQILGQGPKLLIQFQNNGVVDDSQLPKDRFSAERLKGVDSTLKIQPAKLEDSAVYLCASSLAWENYEQYFGPGTRLTVT.

This clonotype showed up many times. This chain joins TRBV12-3 or TRBV12-4 and TRBJ2-7; TRBD2 agrees at 10 bases. The CDR3 spans 14 residues. J lost 0 bases, V lost 5 bases, and 1 base had no gene match. The CDR3 nucleotides are TGTGCCAGCAGTCGACTAGCGGGCTCCTACGAGCAGTACTTC. Its protein product is CASSRLAGSYEQYF.